This TCR beta chain was sequenced for a study of cytomegalovirus exposure and HLA in healthy donors. The study ran its PCR with 60 Vbeta and 13 Jbeta primers. Data came from immunoSEQ multiplex PCR; TCRdb stores just in-frame clones and leaves some out. Seen here are roughly 130,000 clones, approximately 61% observed once, and the top ten hold 1.5% to 2%. Study-wide findings and caveats: Another analysis was done later, and it associated roughly 15,000 TCR beta sequences with HLA alleles at 0.05 false discovery rate. In a later analysis, a missense DCLRE1C variant was linked to TCR beta V- and J-gene trimming. Most CMV-associated TCR beta chains appeared HLA-restricted in a later analysis.

This clone has more than one count but fewer than ten. Its antigen is unidentified. The CDR3 has 15 amino acids. Germline values: CDR1 LGHNA, CDR2 YSLEER. V lost 1 base and J lost 1; bases outside the gene matches: 3. The receptor comes from a young man in good health and CMV-seropositive. Sequencing was performed on PBMCs. The chain links TRBV4-3 to TRBJ2-7, with TRBD2 identical over 8 bases. CDR3 sequence: CASSQVREVSYEQYF. The CDR3 DNA sequence: TGCGCCAGCAGCCAAGTGCGGGAGGTGTCCTACGAGCAGTACTTC.